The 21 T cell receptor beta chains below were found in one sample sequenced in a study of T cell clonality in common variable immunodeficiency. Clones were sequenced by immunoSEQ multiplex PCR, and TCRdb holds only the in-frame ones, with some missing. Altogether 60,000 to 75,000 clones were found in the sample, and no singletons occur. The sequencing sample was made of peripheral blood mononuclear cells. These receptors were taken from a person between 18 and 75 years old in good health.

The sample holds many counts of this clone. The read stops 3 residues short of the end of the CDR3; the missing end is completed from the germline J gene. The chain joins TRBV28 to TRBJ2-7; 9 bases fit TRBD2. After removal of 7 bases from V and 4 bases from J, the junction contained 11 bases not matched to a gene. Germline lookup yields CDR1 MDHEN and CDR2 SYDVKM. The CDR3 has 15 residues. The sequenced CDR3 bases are TGTGCCAGCACACGTGGCGGGAGGGCCCCGTACGAG. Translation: CASTRGGRAPYE. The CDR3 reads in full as CASTRGGRAPYEQYF. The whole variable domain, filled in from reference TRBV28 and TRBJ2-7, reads DVKVTQSSRYLVKRTGEKVFLECVQDMDHENMFWYRQDPGLGLRLIYFSYDVKMKEKGDIPEGYSVSREKKERFSLILESASTNQTSMYLCASTRGGRAPYEQYFGPGTRLTVT.

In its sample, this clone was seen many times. The DNA read from the CDR3 is TGTGCCAGCAGCTTAAGGGACAGGGGGTCTTACGAG. It codes for CASSLRDRGSYE. The whole CDR3 reads CASSLRDRGSYEQYF. The J gene is TRBJ2-7, the V gene TRBV11-3; 11 bases fit TRBD1. Read sequence stops 3 residues before the CDR3 end, and the germline J gene provides the missing end. This CDR3 spans 15 amino acids. CDR1 is SGHNT and CDR2 is YENEEA in the germline V gene. With 2 bases clipped from V and 4 bases from J, the junction kept 4 bases outside the gene matches.

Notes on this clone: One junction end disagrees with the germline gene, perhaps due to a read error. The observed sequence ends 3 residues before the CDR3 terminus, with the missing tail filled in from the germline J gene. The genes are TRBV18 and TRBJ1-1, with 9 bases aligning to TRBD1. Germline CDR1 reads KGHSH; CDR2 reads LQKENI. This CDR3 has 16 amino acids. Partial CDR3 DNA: TGTGCCAGCTCACCACAACCGGGACAGGGAGCCGCTGAG. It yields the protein CASSPQPGQGAAE. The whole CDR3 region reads CASSPQPGQGAAEAFF.

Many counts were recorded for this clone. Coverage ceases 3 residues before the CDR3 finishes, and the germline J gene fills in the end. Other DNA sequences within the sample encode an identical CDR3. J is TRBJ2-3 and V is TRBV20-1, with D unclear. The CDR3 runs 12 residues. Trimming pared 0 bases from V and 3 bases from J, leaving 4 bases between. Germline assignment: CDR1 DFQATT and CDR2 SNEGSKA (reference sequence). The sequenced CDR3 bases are TGCAGTGCTAGAGATAAAACAGATACG. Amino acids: CSARDKTDT. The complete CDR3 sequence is CSARDKTDTQYF.

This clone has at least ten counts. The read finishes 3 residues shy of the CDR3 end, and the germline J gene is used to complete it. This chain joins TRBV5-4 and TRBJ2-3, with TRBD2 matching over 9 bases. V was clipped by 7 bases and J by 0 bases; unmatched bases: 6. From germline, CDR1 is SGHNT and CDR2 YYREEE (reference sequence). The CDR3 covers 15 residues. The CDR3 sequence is CASGPTSGSTDTQYF. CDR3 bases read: TGTGCCAGCGGTCCAACTAGCGGGAGCACAGATACG.

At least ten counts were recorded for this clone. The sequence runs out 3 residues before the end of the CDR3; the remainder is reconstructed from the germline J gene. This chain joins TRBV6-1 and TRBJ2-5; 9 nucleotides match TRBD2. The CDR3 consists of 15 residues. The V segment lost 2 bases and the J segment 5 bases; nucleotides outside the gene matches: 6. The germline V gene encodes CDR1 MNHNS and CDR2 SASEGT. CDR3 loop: CASSESSSGRETQYF. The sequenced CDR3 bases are TGTGCCAGCAGTGAAAGTTCCAGCGGGAGGGAGACC.

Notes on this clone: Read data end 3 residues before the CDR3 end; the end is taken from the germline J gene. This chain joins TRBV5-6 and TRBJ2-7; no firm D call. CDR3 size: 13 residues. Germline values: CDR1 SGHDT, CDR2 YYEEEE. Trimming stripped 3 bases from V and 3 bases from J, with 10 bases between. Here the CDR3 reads CASSSNPNYEQYF. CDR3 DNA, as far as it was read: TGTGCCAGCAGCTCCAATCCAAACTACGAG.

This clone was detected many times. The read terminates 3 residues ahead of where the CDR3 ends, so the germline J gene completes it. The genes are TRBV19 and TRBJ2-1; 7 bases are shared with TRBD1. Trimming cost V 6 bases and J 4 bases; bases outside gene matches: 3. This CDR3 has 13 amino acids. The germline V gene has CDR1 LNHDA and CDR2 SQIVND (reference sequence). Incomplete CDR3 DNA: TGTGCCAGTAGAAGGGACAGTTACAATGAG. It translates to CASRRDSYNE. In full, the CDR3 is CASRRDSYNEQFF.

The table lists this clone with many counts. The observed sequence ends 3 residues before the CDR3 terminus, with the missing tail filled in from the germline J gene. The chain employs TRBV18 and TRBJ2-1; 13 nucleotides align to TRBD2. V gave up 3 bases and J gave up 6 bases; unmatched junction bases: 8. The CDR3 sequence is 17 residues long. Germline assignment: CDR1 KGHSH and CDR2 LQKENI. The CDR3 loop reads CASSPRTSGSWGNEQFF. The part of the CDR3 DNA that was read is TGTGCCAGCTCACCCAGGACTAGCGGGAGTTGGGGCAATGAG.

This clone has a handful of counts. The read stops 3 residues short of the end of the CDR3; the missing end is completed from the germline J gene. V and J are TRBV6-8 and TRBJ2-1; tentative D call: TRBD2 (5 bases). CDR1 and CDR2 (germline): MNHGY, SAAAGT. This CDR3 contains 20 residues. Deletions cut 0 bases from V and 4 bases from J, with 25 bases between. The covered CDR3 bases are TGTGCCAGCAGTTACTCGAGACGAACCTTACTAGTAGTAGGGTACAATGAG. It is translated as CASSYSRRTLLVVGYNE. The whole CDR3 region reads CASSYSRRTLLVVGYNEQFF.

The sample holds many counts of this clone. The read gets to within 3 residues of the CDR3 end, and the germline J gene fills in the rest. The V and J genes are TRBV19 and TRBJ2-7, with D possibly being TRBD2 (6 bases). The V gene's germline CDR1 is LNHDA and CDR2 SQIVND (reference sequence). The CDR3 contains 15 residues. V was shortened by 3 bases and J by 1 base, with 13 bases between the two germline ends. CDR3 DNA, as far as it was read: TGTGCCAGTAGTATGTCTAGCGCCCTATCCTACGAG. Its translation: CASSMSSALSYE. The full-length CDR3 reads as CASSMSSALSYEQYF. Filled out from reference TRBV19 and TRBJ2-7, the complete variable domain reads DGGITQSPKYLFRKEGQNVTLSCEQNLNHDAMYWYRQDPGQGLRLIYYSQIVNDFQKGDIAEGYSVSREKKESFPLTVTSAQKNPTAFYLCASSMSSALSYEQYFGPGTRLTVT.

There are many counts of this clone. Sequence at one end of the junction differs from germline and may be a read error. This CDR3 is CASSQGTSRYEQYF. The CDR3 bases that were read are TGCGCCAGCAGCCAAGGGACTAGTAGGTACGAG. The J gene is TRBJ2-7, the V gene TRBV4-2, with TRBD2 identical over 8 bases. With the read ending 3 residues before the CDR3 end, the germline J gene is used to fill in that end. CDR1 and CDR2 from the germline V gene are LGHNA and YNFKEQ. The CDR3 spans 14 residues.

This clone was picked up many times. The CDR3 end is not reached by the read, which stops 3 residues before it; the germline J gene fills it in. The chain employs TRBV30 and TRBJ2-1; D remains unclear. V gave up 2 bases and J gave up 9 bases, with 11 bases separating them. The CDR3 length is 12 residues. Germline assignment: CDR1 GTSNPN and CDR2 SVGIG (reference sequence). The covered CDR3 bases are TGTGCCTGGAGTCTGCTAGAGAGTGAG. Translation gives CAWSLLESE. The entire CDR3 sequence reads CAWSLLESEQFF.

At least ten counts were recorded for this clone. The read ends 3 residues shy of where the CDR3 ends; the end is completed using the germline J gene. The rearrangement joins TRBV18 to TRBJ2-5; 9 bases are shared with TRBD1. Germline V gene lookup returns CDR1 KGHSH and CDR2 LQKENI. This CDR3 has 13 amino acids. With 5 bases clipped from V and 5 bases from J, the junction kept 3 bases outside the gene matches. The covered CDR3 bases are TGTGCCAGCTCAAAAGGACAGGGGGAGACC. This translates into CASSKGQGET. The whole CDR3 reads CASSKGQGETQYF.

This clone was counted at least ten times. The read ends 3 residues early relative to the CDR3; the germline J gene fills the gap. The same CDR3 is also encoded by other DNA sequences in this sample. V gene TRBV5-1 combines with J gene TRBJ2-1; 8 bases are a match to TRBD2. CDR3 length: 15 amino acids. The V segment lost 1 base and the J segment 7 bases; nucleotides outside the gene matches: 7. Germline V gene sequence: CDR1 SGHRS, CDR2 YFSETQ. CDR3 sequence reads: CASSLKAGVRNEQFF. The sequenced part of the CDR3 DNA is TGCGCCAGCAGCTTGAAAGCGGGAGTACGGAATGAG.

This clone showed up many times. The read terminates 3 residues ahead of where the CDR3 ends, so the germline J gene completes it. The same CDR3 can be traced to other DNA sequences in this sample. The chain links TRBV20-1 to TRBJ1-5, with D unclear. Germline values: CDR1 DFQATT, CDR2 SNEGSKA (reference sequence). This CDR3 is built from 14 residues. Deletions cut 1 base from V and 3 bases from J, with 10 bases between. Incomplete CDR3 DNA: TGCAGTGCTAGAGTCGGCGGTTCCAATCAGCCC. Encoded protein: CSARVGGSNQP. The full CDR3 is CSARVGGSNQPQHF.

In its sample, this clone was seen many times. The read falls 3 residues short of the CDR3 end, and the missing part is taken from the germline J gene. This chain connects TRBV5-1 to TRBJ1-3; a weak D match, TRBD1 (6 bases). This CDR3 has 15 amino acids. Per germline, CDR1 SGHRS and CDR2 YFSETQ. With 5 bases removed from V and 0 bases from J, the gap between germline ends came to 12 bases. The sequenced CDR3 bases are TGCGCCAGCAGTGGGGGCAGCATCTCTGGAAACACC. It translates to CASSGGSISGNT. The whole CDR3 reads CASSGGSISGNTIYF.

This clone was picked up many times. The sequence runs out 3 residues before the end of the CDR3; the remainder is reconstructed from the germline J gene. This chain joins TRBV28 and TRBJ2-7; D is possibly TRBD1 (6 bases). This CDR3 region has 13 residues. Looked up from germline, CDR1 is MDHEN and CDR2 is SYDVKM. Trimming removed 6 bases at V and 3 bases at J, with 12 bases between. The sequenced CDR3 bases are TGTGCCAGCAGCTTACAGGGTCTCTACGAG. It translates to CASSLQGLYE. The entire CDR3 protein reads CASSLQGLYEQYF.

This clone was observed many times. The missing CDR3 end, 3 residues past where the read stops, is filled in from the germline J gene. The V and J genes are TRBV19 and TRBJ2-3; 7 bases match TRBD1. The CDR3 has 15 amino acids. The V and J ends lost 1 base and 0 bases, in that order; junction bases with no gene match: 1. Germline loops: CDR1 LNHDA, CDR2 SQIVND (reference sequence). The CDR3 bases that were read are TGTGCCAGTAGTATAGCGGGACAGAGCACAGATACG. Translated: CASSIAGQSTDT. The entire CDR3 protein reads CASSIAGQSTDTQYF.

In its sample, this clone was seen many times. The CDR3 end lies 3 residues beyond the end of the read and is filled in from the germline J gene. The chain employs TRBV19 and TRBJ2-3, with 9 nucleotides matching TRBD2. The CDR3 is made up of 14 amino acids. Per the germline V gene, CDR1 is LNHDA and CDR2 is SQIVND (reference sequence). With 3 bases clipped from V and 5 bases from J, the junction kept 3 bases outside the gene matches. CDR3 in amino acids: CASSMREGGDTQYF. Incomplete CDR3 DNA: TGTGCCAGTAGTATGCGGGAGGGTGGAGATACG.

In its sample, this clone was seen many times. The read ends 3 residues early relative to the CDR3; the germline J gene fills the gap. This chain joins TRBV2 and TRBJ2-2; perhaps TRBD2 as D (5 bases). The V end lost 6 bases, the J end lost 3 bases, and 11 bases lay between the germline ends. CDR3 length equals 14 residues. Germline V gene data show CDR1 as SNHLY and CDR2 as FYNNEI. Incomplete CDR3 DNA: TGTGCCAGCAGCCCTGAGAGGGACACCGGGGAG. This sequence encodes CASSPERDTGE. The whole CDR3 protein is CASSPERDTGELFF.